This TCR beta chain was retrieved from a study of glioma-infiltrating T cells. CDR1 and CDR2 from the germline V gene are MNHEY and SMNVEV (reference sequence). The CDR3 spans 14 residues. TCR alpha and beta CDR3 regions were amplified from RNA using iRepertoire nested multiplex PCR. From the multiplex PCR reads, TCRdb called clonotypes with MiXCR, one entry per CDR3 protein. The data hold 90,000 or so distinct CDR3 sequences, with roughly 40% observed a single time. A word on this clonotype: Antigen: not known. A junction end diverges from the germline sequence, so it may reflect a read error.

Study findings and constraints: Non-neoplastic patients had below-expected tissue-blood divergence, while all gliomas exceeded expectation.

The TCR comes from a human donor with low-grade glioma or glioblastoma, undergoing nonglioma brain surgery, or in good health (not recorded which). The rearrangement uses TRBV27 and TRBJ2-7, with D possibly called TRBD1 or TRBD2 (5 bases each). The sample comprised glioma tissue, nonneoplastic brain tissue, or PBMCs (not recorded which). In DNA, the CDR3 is TGTACCAGCTCTCACCTGGGAGAGGGGAACGAGCAGTACTTC. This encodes CTSSHLGEGNEQYF.